One and the same sample provided the 18 T cell receptor beta chains below, sequenced in a study of blood T cell repertoires in COVID-19 (dated by TCRdb to between 2020 and 2021). Preparation of the library involved the immunoSEQ multiplex PCR assay. What TCRdb holds here is the immuneACCESS table cut down to in-frame rearrangements. Part of the clones is not present; checked against another copy, under half of the missing clones reflect an unresolved V gene, and the others are unexplained. The table for this sample lists some 140,000 clones; 75% to 85% of them were counted only once. The ten largest clones take up around 5% of the sample. The material sequenced was peripheral blood. Receptors were obtained from a woman in her sixties or seventies with COVID-19, enrolled during active disease.

The chain combines TRBV7-2 with TRBJ2-3; TRBD2 aligns across 8 bases. The CDR3 has 15 residues. V lost 1 base to trimming and J lost 3 bases; unmatched junction nucleotides: 3. Per the germline V gene, CDR1 is SGHTA and CDR2 is FQGNSA. The CDR3 loop is CASSLVSGGTDTQYF. The CDR3 DNA sequence: TGTGCCAGCAGCTTAGTGAGCGGGGGAACAGATACGCAGTATTTT.

V and J are TRBV9 and TRBJ1-1; D is unclear. This CDR3 has 13 amino acids. Germline V gene sequence: CDR1 SGDLS, CDR2 YYNGEE. V shed 1 base and J shed 3 bases, with 7 bases lying between them. The CDR3 sequence: CASSVSTDTEAFF. The CDR3, as DNA: TGTGCCAGCAGCGTAAGTACGGACACTGAAGCTTTCTTT.

The genes are TRBV3-1 (or the pseudogene TRBV3-2) and TRBJ2-2, with 7 bases aligning to TRBD1. J lost 6 bases, V lost 8 bases, and 0 bases had no gene match. Germline CDR1 reads LGHDT; CDR2 reads YNNKEL (reference sequence). The CDR3 contains 11 residues. CDR3 DNA sequence: TGTGCCAGCCAGGGGGCCGGGGAGCTGTTTTTT. This sequence encodes CASQGAGELFF.

The V and J genes are TRBV3-1 (or the pseudogene TRBV3-2) and TRBJ2-5; 8 nucleotides agree with TRBD2. V dropped 4 bases and J dropped 4; count of bases not matched to a gene: 14. This CDR3 is 17 amino acids long. Germline V gives CDR1 LGHDT, CDR2 YNNKEL (reference sequence). DNA for the CDR3: TGTGCCAGCAGCCCCTCCTGGTCCGGGGGGGCCCCAGAGACCCAGTACTTC. It is translated as CASSPSWSGGAPETQYF.

The chain couples TRBV7-8 to TRBJ2-3; 7 nucleotides agree with TRBD1. Trimming took 3 bases from V and 2 from J; bases not matched to a gene: 17. The germline V gene has CDR1 SGHVS and CDR2 FQNEAQ. The CDR3 contains 19 residues. In DNA form, the CDR3 reads TGTGCCAGCAGCTTTCCCAAACCGAATCAGGGACAGACCACAGATACGCAGTATTTT. Translating it yields CASSFPKPNQGQTTDTQYF.

This chain connects TRBV6-2 or TRBV6-3 to TRBJ2-5; D possibly corresponds to TRBD1 (5 bases). Per germline, CDR1 MNHEY and CDR2 SVGEGT. V was pared by 6 bases and J by 5 bases, with 10 bases between. CDR3 size: 12 residues. The CDR3 loop is CASSRPGETQYF. The DNA of the CDR3 is TGTGCCAGCAGCAGGCCAGGGGAGACCCAGTACTTC.

This clone showed up just once. J is TRBJ1-5 and V is TRBV27; TRBD1 agrees at 10 bases. Germline CDR1 is MNHEY and CDR2 is SMNVEV (reference sequence). The trim removed 1 base at V and 3 bases at J, leaving 15 bases unmatched. This CDR3 region has 20 residues. The chain's CDR3 is CASSLFFSRQGAFSNQPQHF. In nucleotides, the CDR3 is TGTGCCAGCAGTTTATTCTTTTCCCGACAGGGGGCCTTCTCCAATCAGCCCCAGCATTTT.

This chain links TRBV9 with TRBJ2-2; D might be TRBD1 (6 bases). The CDR3 totals 15 residues. CDR1 and CDR2 from the germline V gene are SGDLS and YYNGEE. V lost 0 bases to trimming and J lost 4 bases, with 10 bases between them. CDR3: CASSVDQGFTGELFF. The CDR3 bases are TGTGCCAGCAGCGTAGATCAGGGGTTCACCGGGGAGCTGTTTTTT. Drawing the rest from reference TRBV9 and TRBJ2-2, the complete variable domain is DSGVTQTPKHLITATGQRVTLRCSPRSGDLSVYWYQQSLDQGLQFLIQYYNGEERAKGNILERFSAQQFPDLHSELNLSSLELGDSALYFCASSVDQGFTGELFFGEGSRLTVL.

The chain joins TRBV30 to TRBJ1-2; D remains unclear. V dropped 2 bases and J dropped 8 bases, with 12 bases sitting between them. CDR1 and CDR2 from the germline V gene are GTSNPN and SVGIG (reference sequence). CDR3 size: 12 residues. CDR3 sequence reads: CAWSPQHGGYTF. CDR3 nucleotides: TGTGCCTGGAGTCCCCAACACGGGGGCTACACCTTC.

The V gene is TRBV7-8, the J gene TRBJ2-3, with D uncertain. Between the trimmed V and J ends, which lost 2 bases and 2 bases, there was a span of 14 bases. CDR1 SGHVS and CDR2 FQNEAQ come from the germline V gene. The CDR3 consists of 16 residues. CDR3: CASSLNVAEPTDTQYF. CDR3 DNA: TGTGCCAGCAGCTTAAACGTGGCGGAGCCCACAGATACGCAGTATTTT.

Comment on this clone: At the DNA level, this CDR3 is encoded by other sequences in the same sample as well. V usage is TRBV12-3 or TRBV12-4 and J usage is TRBJ1-2, with D uncertain. The CDR3 spans 11 residues. Trimming cost V 6 bases and J 4 bases, with 6 bases left between them. The CDR3 here is CASSSGYGYTF. CDR3 in DNA: TGTGCCAGCAGCTCCGGCTATGGCTACACCTTC.

The rearrangement links TRBV18 to TRBJ1-4; 9 bases fit TRBD1. The CDR3 is 16 residues long. Germline values: CDR1 KGHSH, CDR2 LQKENI. V trimming: 0 bases; J trimming: 4 bases; junction bases outside the gene matches: 3. DNA for the CDR3: TGTGCCAGCTCACCACCGACAGGGGGGTATAATGAAAAACTGTTTTTT. The encoded protein is CASSPPTGGYNEKLFF.

This chain uses TRBV4-1 with TRBJ2-5; D gene unclear. Germline V gene data show CDR1 as MGHRA and CDR2 as YSYEKL. The CDR3 extends over 15 amino acids. V lost 4 bases, J lost 0 bases, and 12 bases lay in between. This chain's CDR3 is CASSLTSTYQETQYF. The CDR3 nucleotides read TGCGCCAGCAGCCTCACTTCTACGTACCAAGAGACCCAGTACTTC.

The chain couples TRBV12-3 or TRBV12-4 to TRBJ1-2; D may be TRBD1 (6 bases). With 3 bases removed from V and 4 bases from J, the gap between germline ends came to 9 bases. The CDR3 consists of 13 residues. The CDR3 here is CASSLGHSYGYTF. The CDR3 DNA reads as TGTGCCAGCAGTTTGGGACACAGCTATGGCTACACCTTC.

V gene TRBV4-3 combines with J gene TRBJ1-2; the D gene is possibly TRBD1 (6 bases). Trimming took off 0 bases at V and 4 bases at J, with 9 bases between the two ends. The CDR3 runs 14 residues. CDR1 and CDR2 (germline): LGHNA, YSLEER. Written as DNA, the CDR3 is TGCGCCAGCAGCCAAGAGGGCAGGGGCTATGGCTACACCTTC. Encoded protein: CASSQEGRGYGYTF.

V and J are TRBV25-1 and TRBJ1-2, with D possibly being TRBD1 (6 bases). The CDR3 extends over 14 amino acids. V lost 4 bases to trimming and J lost 8 bases, with 17 bases between them. CDR1 is MGHDK, CDR2 SYGVNS, per germline. CDR3 loop: CASSAGTKGSGYTF. CDR3 sequence (DNA): TGTGCCAGCAGTGCCGGGACAAAAGGTTCGGGCTACACCTTC.

The chain links TRBV19 to TRBJ2-7; 9 bases match TRBD1. V dropped 10 bases and J dropped 6; count of bases not matched to a gene: 10. Germline V gene data show CDR1 as LNHDA and CDR2 as SQIVND (reference sequence). The CDR3 contains 13 residues. The CDR3 coding sequence is TGTGCCACCTTGGACAGGGGTCTCGGCGAGCAGTACTTC. It encodes CATLDRGLGEQYF.

The chain uses TRBV14 and TRBJ1-1; unclear D gene. With 4 bases removed from V and 7 bases from J, the gap between germline ends came to 10 bases. The CDR3 runs to 12 residues. Germline V CDR1 and CDR2: SGHDN, FVKESK. CDR3: CASSLRHGEAFF. The CDR3 DNA sequence: TGTGCCAGCAGCCTCCGACACGGTGAAGCTTTCTTT.